The rows below give T cell receptor beta chains drawn from one sample of a study of T cells in Graves' hyperthyroidism and ophthalmopathy. TCRdb ran MiXCR on the multiplex PCR reads and lists one entry per CDR3 protein. Of a few hundred thousand distinct CDR3 sequences in the sample, more than 45% were seen once. The sequenced material came from peripheral blood or thyroid tissue (not recorded which). These receptors all come from a woman under 30 with Graves' hyperthyroidism. CDR3s include the opening cysteine and the closing phenylalanine or tryptophan. The D gene is left open where the match is weak. Clone sizes are given selectively: once, few, many, or a class where the clone is expanded.

j_gene	d_gene	abundance	v_gene	CDR3nt	CDR3aa
TRBJ2-7	-	many	TRBV6-1	TGTGCCAGCACCCAGGGTCCTCTAGCCGGCGAGCAGTACTTC	CASTQGPLAGEQYF
TRBJ2-7	-	once	TRBV7-8	TGTGCCAGCAGCTTACGCGATAATGAGCAGTACTTC	CASSLRDNEQYF
TRBJ2-7	-	many	TRBV9	TGTGCCAGCAGCGTAGGTCTGCAGGGGACCTACGAGCAGTACTTC	CASSVGLQGTYEQYF
TRBJ2-3	TRBD2	-	TRBV7-3	TGTGCCAGCAGCTTAAAGACTAGCGGGAGGGCCTCAGATACGCAGTATTTT	CASSLKTSGRASDTQYF
TRBJ1-3	-	many	TRBV12-3/TRBV12-4	TGTGCCAGCAGCACCTCCGGGGGGGGAGGAAACACCATATATTTT	CASSTSGGGGNTIYF
TRBJ2-2	-	many	TRBV9	TGTGCCAGCAGCAGACTTCCTGAGGGCGGGGAGCTGTTTTTT	CASSRLPEGGELFF
TRBJ1-4	-	-	TRBV6-1	TGTGCCAGCAGTGAAGGTCCAGCAACTAATGAAAAACTGTTTTTT	CASSEGPATNEKLFF
TRBJ2-6	-	many	TRBV25-1	TGTGCCAGCAGTAACAAATCGGAAAAGGGGGCCAACGTCCTGACTTTC	CASSNKSEKGANVLTF
TRBJ1-5	-	-	TRBV2	TGTGCCAGCCAAGCCCAGGCGCAGCCCCAGCATTTT	CASQAQAQPQHF
TRBJ2-5	-	once	TRBV2	TGCGCCAGCAGCTTAAGTTGGTCTCAAGAGACCCAGTACTTC	CASSLSWSQETQYF
TRBJ2-7	-	many	TRBV10-3	TGTGCCATCAGTGAGTTACCCTTAAACGACGAGCAGTACTTC	CAISELPLNDEQYF
TRBJ2-1	-	-	TRBV7-6	TGTGCCAGCAGTTACTCGAGGAGCGCTGAGCAGTTCTTC	CASSYSRSAEQFF
TRBJ1-5	-	many	TRBV7-8	TGTGCCAGCAGCTTCAGGGGCAGGGAATATAGCAATCAGCCCCAGCATTTT	CASSFRGREYSNQPQHF
TRBJ2-5	-	few	TRBV29-1	TGCAGCGTTGTCAGAGAGACCCAGTACTTC	CSVVRETQYF
TRBJ2-7	-	many	TRBV6-1	TGTGCCAGCACTTCTACCGAGCAGTACTTC	CASTSTEQYF
TRBJ2-7	TRBD1	few	TRBV18	TGTGCCAGCTCGCCTACCGGGACAGGGCCCTACGAGCAGTACTTC	CASSPTGTGPYEQYF
TRBJ2-7	-	-	TRBV29-1	TGCAGCGTCATCCCCGGGAACAATGAGCAGTACTTC	CSVIPGNNEQYF
TRBJ2-7	-	-	TRBV20-1	TGCAGTGCCCTAAAGGGAGACGACGAGCAGAACTTC	CSALKGDDEQNF
TRBJ1-1	-	many	TRBV7-2	TGTGCCAGCAACCCGGGCGGACTCACTGAAGCTTTCTTT	CASNPGGLTEAFF
TRBJ1-2	-	-	TRBV10-3	TGTGCCATCAGTGGGATGACAGGTTTCTATGGCTACACCTTC	CAISGMTGFYGYTF
TRBJ1-2	TRBD1	-	TRBV10-1	TGCGCCAGCGGCGGACAGGGTGGCTACACCTTC	CASGGQGGYTF
TRBJ1-6	-	once	TRBV9	TGTGCCAGCAGCGGGCTAGCGGGGGGCCGTAATTCACCCCTCCACTTT	CASSGLAGGRNSPLHF
TRBJ2-7	-	few	TRBV29-1	TGCAGCGTTTCAGGGGGCGGGAGGGGCTTCGAGCAGTACTTC	CSVSGGGRGFEQYF
TRBJ2-7	TRBD2	many	TRBV29-1	TGCAGCGTTGAAGATCGTGGTAGCGGGAGATCGGGGAGCTCCTACGAGCAGTACTTC	CSVEDRGSGRSGSSYEQYF
TRBJ2-7	TRBD2	-	TRBV25-1	TGTGCCAGCAGTGAATTTGGACTAGCGCAAACAGAGCAGTACTTC	CASSEFGLAQTEQYF
TRBJ1-2	-	many	TRBV5-8	TGTGCCAGCAGCCCCCTGACAGCTTCTAACTATGGCTACACCTTC	CASSPLTASNYGYTF
TRBJ2-1	-	-	TRBV20-1	TGCAGTGCTACAGGTATCTCCTACAATGAGCAGTTCTTC	CSATGISYNEQFF
TRBJ2-3	TRBD2	few	TRBV24-1	TGTGCCACCAGTGATCCGCTAGCGGGAGGAGCTAAAGATACGCAGTATTTT	CATSDPLAGGAKDTQYF
TRBJ1-2	TRBD1	many	TRBV7-9	TGTGCCAGCAGCTTTCTCCCCCTCGCCCGGGACAGGCCTCATGGCTACACCTTC	CASSFLPLARDRPHGYTF
TRBJ1-2	-	many	TRBV6-5	TGTGCCAGCACGGAATATCAGGGCTATGGCTACACCTTC	CASTEYQGYGYTF
TRBJ2-7	-	many	TRBV19	TGTGCCAGTAGTATTTTGGTAGGAACCCACTCCTACGAGCAGTACTTC	CASSILVGTHSYEQYF
TRBJ2-7	TRBD2	-	TRBV29-1	TGCAGCGTAATGGGAGGGCCGACCTACGAGCAGTACTTC	CSVMGGPTYEQYF
TRBJ1-5	TRBD1	-	TRBV11-2	TGTGCCAGCAGCCCAACCGGACAGGGAAGAAGCAATCAGCCCCAGCATTTT	CASSPTGQGRSNQPQHF
TRBJ2-3	-	once	TRBV7-8	TGTGCCAGCAGCCTCCGGGACGGTAGCACAGATACGCAGTATTTT	CASSLRDGSTDTQYF
TRBJ2-5	TRBD2	-	TRBV5-1	TGCGCCAGCAGCTTGGCGAGCGGGAGGTTGTACTTC	CASSLASGRLYF
TRBJ1-2	-	many	TRBV12-3/TRBV12-4	TGTGCCAGCAGTTTAGTGGGGCCGAGCCCACGAGGCTACACCTTC	CASSLVGPSPRGYTF
TRBJ1-2	TRBD1	-	TRBV5-4	TGCGCCAGCCCGGGACAGGGCTACACCTTC	CASPGQGYTF
TRBJ2-2	-	few	TRBV19	TGTGCCAGTACCCATAGAGGGGCCGGGGAGCTGTTTTTT	CASTHRGAGELFF
TRBJ2-7	-	many	TRBV7-3	TGTGCCAGCAGCTTAACGCGACAAGCCAGCGAGCAGTACTTC	CASSLTRQASEQYF
TRBJ2-7	-	many	TRBV6-5	TGTGCCAGCAGTTACGGAAGCGGCTCCTACGAGCAGTACTTC	CASSYGSGSYEQYF
TRBJ2-3	-	few	TRBV7-9	TGTGCCAGCAGCTTCGGGGATTTCACAGATACGCAGTATTTT	CASSFGDFTDTQYF
TRBJ1-1	-	-	TRBV30	TGTGCCTGGATGGGACTTTCTACGAACACTGAAGCTTTCTTT	CAWMGLSTNTEAFF
TRBJ1-2	-	many	TRBV19	TGTGCCAGTAGTACCCCGACGGAAGACTATGGCTACACCTTC	CASSTPTEDYGYTF
TRBJ1-4	TRBD1	many	TRBV20-1	TGCAGTGCTAGAGTCCCCCGACAGGGAGTGCTGTTTTTT	CSARVPRQGVLFF
TRBJ2-3	TRBD2	-	TRBV5-1	TGCGCCAGCAGCTTGGGTGGCGGGAGAAGCCTTAGCACAGATACGCAGTATTTT	CASSLGGGRSLSTDTQYF
TRBJ2-2	TRBD2	-	TRBV24-1	TGTGCCACCAGTGACGCTAGCGGGAGCACCGGGGAGCTGTTTTTT	CATSDASGSTGELFF
TRBJ1-1	-	many	TRBV29-1	TGCAGCGTTGAAGCGACTGTGAACACTGAAGCTTTCTTT	CSVEATVNTEAFF
TRBJ2-2	-	-	TRBV7-8	TGTGCCAGCAGCGAAGGACAGGGGGAGCTGTTTTTT	CASSEGQGELFF
TRBJ2-6	TRBD1	-	TRBV29-1	TGCAGCGCCAGCAGCTCGACAGGGTCCGGGGCCAACGTCCTGACTTTC	CSASSSTGSGANVLTF